A selection of T cell receptor beta chains follows, all from one sample in a study of blood T cell repertoires in COVID-19. Profiling relied on immunoSEQ multiplex PCR, and the TCRdb table lists in-frame clones only, not all of them. The table has about 380,000 clones, more than 70% seen once. Sequencing was carried out using peripheral blood. These receptors were taken from a man between 35 and 55 years old with acute or convalescent COVID-19. The CDR3 runs from the conserved cysteine through the conserved F or W. D genes are given only for firm matches. Size is stated for part of the rows, as once, few or many counts, or as a class when the clone is expanded.

size	D	V	J	CDR3	DNA
NA	TRBD1	TRBV19	TRBJ2-7	CASSSLQGKAEQYF	TGTGCCAGTAGTAGTCTACAGGGGAAGGCCGAGCAGTACTTC
NA	TRBD2	TRBV2	TRBJ2-3	CASSELAGADTQYF	TGTGCCAGCAGTGAATTGGCGGGAGCAGATACGCAGTATTTT
NA	TRBD1	TRBV6-5	TRBJ1-2	CASSPFLGQGHGYTF	TGTGCCAGCAGTCCCTTTCTGGGACAGGGCCATGGCTACACCTTC
NA	TRBD1	TRBV19	TRBJ1-4	CASSRGQELVEKLFF	TGTGCCAGTAGTAGAGGACAGGAATTAGTCGAAAAACTGTTTTTT
NA	NA	TRBV3-1/TRBV3-2	TRBJ2-7	CASSQDLLSEQYF	TGTGCCAGCAGCCAAGATCTCTTGTCCGAGCAGTACTTC
NA	NA	TRBV9	TRBJ1-3	CASSVFGGSSGNTIYF	TGTGCCAGCAGCGTGTTCGGTGGGAGCTCTGGAAACACCATATATTTT
once	NA	TRBV6-5	TRBJ1-1	CASSYSRGWTEAFF	TGTGCCAGCAGTTACTCAAGGGGATGGACTGAAGCTTTCTTT
NA	NA	TRBV3-1/TRBV3-2	TRBJ2-3	CASSLDRNTDTQYF	TGTGCCAGCAGCCTGGACAGAAACACAGATACGCAGTATTTT
NA	NA	TRBV28	TRBJ1-6	CASKAGRGSPLHF	TGTGCCAGCAAGGCGGGAAGAGGGTCACCCCTCCACTTT
NA	NA	TRBV4-1	TRBJ1-2	CASSAPGTLSGYTF	TGCGCCAGCAGCGCACCCGGGACACTGAGTGGCTACACCTTC
NA	NA	TRBV3-1/TRBV3-2	TRBJ2-7	CASSQGSREWYF	TGTGCCAGCAGCCAAGGTTCCCGGGAGTGGTACTTC
NA	TRBD2	TRBV7-9	TRBJ2-1	CASTLSRGVPYNEQFF	TGTGCCAGCACCCTCTCCCGGGGGGTCCCCTACAATGAGCAGTTCTTC
NA	NA	TRBV7-9	TRBJ1-1	CASSFYLNTEAFF	TGTGCCAGCAGCTTCTACCTGAACACTGAAGCTTTCTTT
few	NA	TRBV7-8	TRBJ1-1	CASSSVVRGLMNTEAFF	TGTGCCAGCAGCTCCGTGGTCAGGGGTCTCATGAACACTGAAGCTTTCTTT
NA	TRBD1	TRBV5-5	TRBJ2-5	CASTDGTGGEETQYF	TGTGCCAGCACCGATGGTACAGGGGGAGAAGAGACCCAGTACTTC
once	TRBD2	TRBV2	TRBJ2-5	CASSRTSGGGHETQYF	TGTGCCAGCTCCCGGACTAGCGGGGGGGGGCATGAGACCCAGTACTTC
NA	TRBD1	TRBV10-3	TRBJ1-2	CAISGDREVGGYTF	TGTGCCATCAGTGGTGACAGGGAAGTCGGTGGCTACACCTTC
once	NA	TRBV21-1	TRBJ1-4	CASSTRDSLKEEKLFF	TGTGCCAGCAGCACACGGGACAGCCTGAAAGAAGAAAAACTGTTTTTT
few	TRBD2	TRBV28	TRBJ2-1	CASSPSPGLADMEQFF	TGTGCCAGCAGTCCTTCCCCGGGACTAGCGGATATGGAGCAGTTCTTC
few	NA	TRBV27	TRBJ1-5	CASSLAVNQPQHF	TGTGCCAGCAGTTTAGCAGTTAATCAGCCCCAGCATTTT
NA	NA	TRBV4-1	TRBJ2-2	CASSHPTSGDGELFF	TGCGCCAGCAGCCACCCGACGTCGGGTGACGGGGAGCTGTTTTTT
NA	TRBD1	TRBV5-6	TRBJ2-1	CASSTRDRDYNEQFF	TGTGCCAGCAGCACAAGGGACAGAGACTACAATGAGCAGTTCTTC
NA	TRBD1	TRBV5-8	TRBJ1-1	CASSLVVTGEAFF	TGTGCCAGCAGCTTGGTAGTGACAGGGGAAGCTTTCTTT
NA	NA	TRBV11-2	TRBJ2-7	CASSTGQFEQYF	TGTGCCAGCAGCACAGGGCAATTCGAGCAGTACTTC
NA	NA	TRBV19	TRBJ1-1	CASNQFGGPNTEAFF	TGTGCCAGTAATCAGTTCGGGGGGCCGAACACTGAAGCTTTCTTT
medium-sized	TRBD1	TRBV11-2	TRBJ2-7	CASRGQGGAYEQYF	TGTGCCAGCCGCGGACAGGGGGGGGCCTACGAGCAGTACTTC
NA	NA	TRBV2	TRBJ1-1	CASRRGLGTEAFF	TGTGCCAGTAGGAGGGGATTGGGTACTGAAGCTTTCTTT
NA	TRBD1	TRBV6-5	TRBJ1-4	CASSPGTGGPEKLFF	TGTGCCAGCAGTCCCGGGACAGGGGGCCCTGAAAAACTGTTTTTT
NA	NA	TRBV6-5	TRBJ2-1	CASSRRSEQFF	TGTGCCAGCAGTAGGAGGTCCGAGCAGTTCTTC
NA	NA	TRBV18	TRBJ1-1	CASSPAPGAEAFF	TGTGCCAGCTCACCAGCCCCAGGGGCTGAAGCTTTCTTT
NA	NA	TRBV3-1/TRBV3-2	TRBJ2-5	CASSQDSGEPKETQYF	TGTGCCAGCAGCCAAGATTCCGGGGAGCCCAAAGAGACCCAGTACTTC
NA	TRBD1	TRBV7-8	TRBJ1-6	CASSFSGTDNSPLHF	TGTGCCAGCAGCTTCTCGGGGACAGATAATTCACCCCTCCACTTT
NA	NA	TRBV6-5	TRBJ1-3	CATLDISGNTIYF	TGTGCCACCTTAGACATCTCTGGAAACACCATATATTTT